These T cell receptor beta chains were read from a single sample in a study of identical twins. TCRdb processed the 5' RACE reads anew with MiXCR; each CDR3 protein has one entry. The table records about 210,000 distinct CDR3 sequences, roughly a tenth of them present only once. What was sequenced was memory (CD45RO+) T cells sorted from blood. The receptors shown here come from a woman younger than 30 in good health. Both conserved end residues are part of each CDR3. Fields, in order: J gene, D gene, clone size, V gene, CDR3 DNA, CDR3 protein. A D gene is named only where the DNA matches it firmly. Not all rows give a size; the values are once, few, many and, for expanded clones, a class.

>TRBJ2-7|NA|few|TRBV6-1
TGTGCCAGCAGGACCTGGGGCCCGACCTACGAGCAGTACTTC
CASRTWGPTYEQYF
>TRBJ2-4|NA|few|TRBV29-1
TGCAGCGTTGAGGGTAGGGCAAACATTCAGTACTTC
CSVEGRANIQYF
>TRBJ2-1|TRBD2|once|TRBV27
TGTGCCACCTCCGGGTATAGCGGGAGCTACAATGAGCAGTTCTTC
CATSGYSGSYNEQFF
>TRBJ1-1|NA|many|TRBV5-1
TGCGCCAGCAGGTCAAGACCGAACACTGAAGCTTTCTTT
CASRSRPNTEAFF
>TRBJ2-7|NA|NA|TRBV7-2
TGTGCCAGCAGCTTAGGACAGGTAACCTACGAGCAGTACTTC
CASSLGQVTYEQYF
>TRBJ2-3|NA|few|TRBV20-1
TGCAGTGCTAGGACAGGAGTCACAGATACGCAGTATTTT
CSARTGVTDTQYF
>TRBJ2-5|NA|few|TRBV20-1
TGCAGTGCTAGAGGGGATGGTGAGCTGTACTTC
CSARGDGELYF
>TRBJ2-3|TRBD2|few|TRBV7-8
TGTGCCAGCAGCCCCGGGAGGGCAGATACGCAGTATTTT
CASSPGRADTQYF
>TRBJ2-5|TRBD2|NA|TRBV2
TGTGCCAGCAGGGGGGGTGCGGGGGTGACCACGGAGACCCAGTACTTC
CASRGGAGVTTETQYF
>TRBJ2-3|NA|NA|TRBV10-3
TGTGCCATCAGTGAGTTCCCCAGGGGGGGGGCAGATACGCAGTATTTT
CAISEFPRGGADTQYF
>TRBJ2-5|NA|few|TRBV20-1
TGCAGTGCGGGCGGGTTGGGAGAAGAGACCCAGTACTTC
CSAGGLGEETQYF